This T cell receptor (beta chain) stems from a study of Tregs in tolerant kidney transplant recipients. Whole-study findings and limits: The most relevant donor-specific Treg TCRbeta repertoire apparently came from expansion with activated donor B cells.

TCRdb keeps only in-frame clones here, not all; method: immunoSEQ multiplex PCR. The data hold fewer than 55,000 clones, with around nine tenths observed a single time. J lost 5 bases, V lost 1 base, and 0 bases had no gene match. The CDR3 runs to 13 residues. Germline V gives CDR1 MNHEY, CDR2 SVGAGI. About this clone: The antigen is undetermined.

Mixed chimerism was transient after nonmyeloablative marrow transplants from related graft donors. V usage is TRBV6-5 and J usage is TRBJ2-3; 7 bases fit TRBD2. Here the sequenced sample was CD8+ T cells from blood (PBMCs), taken 12 months after the transplant. The TCR originated in a human patient who received a combined kidney and bone marrow transplant. The graft donor may have given rise to some T cells. The CDR3 is CASSYLAGDTQYF. The CDR3 DNA is TGTGCCAGCAGTTACTTAGCGGGAGATACGCAGTATTTT.